Listed below are T cell receptor beta chains from one sample, sequenced in a study of shared clonotypes between healthy human individuals. Clones were read by immunoSEQ multiplex PCR, and TCRdb kept only the in-frame ones, dropping some. Altogether about 2 million clones are present, approximately 95% being singletons, with the ten largest covering around 1.1%. Sequenced material: naive CD8+ T cells sorted from blood. All receptors derive from a man aged 18 to 30 in good health. CDR3s include the opening cysteine and the closing phenylalanine or tryptophan. The order of the fields is V gene, J gene, D gene, clone size, CDR3 DNA, CDR3 protein. A D gene is named only where the DNA matches it firmly. Only some rows state a clone size, as once, few, many or a class for expanded clones.

>TRBV4-3|TRBJ2-7|TRBD1|.
TGCGCCAGCAGCCAAGATGAAGGGACAGGGGTCGAGCAGTACTTC
CASSQDEGTGVEQYF
>TRBV19|TRBJ1-1|.|once
TGTGCCAGTAGTATAGTGGGCCCGACAGGATTGAACACTGAAGCTTTCTTT
CASSIVGPTGLNTEAFF
>TRBV9|TRBJ2-7|.|.
TGTGCCAGCAGCGTCCCGGGACTCGGCTCCTACGAGCAGTACTTC
CASSVPGLGSYEQYF
>TRBV28|TRBJ1-2|.|.
TGTGCCAGCACCTTAATGGTAGGGTATCAAAATGGCTACACCTTC
CASTLMVGYQNGYTF
>TRBV10-3|TRBJ1-1|.|.
TGTGCCATCAGTGACCCCGGGGGCGCACACACTGAAGCTTTCTTT
CAISDPGGAHTEAFF
>TRBV19|TRBJ2-3|TRBD2|.
TGTGCCAGTAGTATAGATTTGCTAGCGGCCACAGATACGCAGTATTTT
CASSIDLLAATDTQYF
>TRBV27|TRBJ1-2|TRBD1|.
TGTGCCAGCAGACTGGGACAGGGTAGTGAGGATGGCTACACCTTC
CASRLGQGSEDGYTF
>TRBV15|TRBJ2-5|.|once
TGTGCCACCAGCAGAGTGGGAGACAGAGAGACCCAGTACTTC
CATSRVGDRETQYF
>TRBV27|TRBJ1-5|.|.
TGTGCCAGCAGTTACGGCGGGGGAGGCAATCAGCCCCAGCATTTT
CASSYGGGGNQPQHF
>TRBV5-6|TRBJ1-3|.|.
TGTGCCAGCAGCTTGGAGGCAGCTGGAAACACCATATATTTT
CASSLEAAGNTIYF
>TRBV27|TRBJ1-1|.|.
TGTGCCAGCTCCGCCGGGGGGCTAAACACTGAAGCTTTCTTT
CASSAGGLNTEAFF
>TRBV5-1|TRBJ2-1|.|once
TGCGCCAGCAGCATAGCTTTTTTGTACAATGAGCAGTTCTTC
CASSIAFLYNEQFF
>TRBV5-6|TRBJ1-2|.|.
TGTGCCAGCAGCTTCGACCATGAGATGGGAGGCTACACCTTC
CASSFDHEMGGYTF
>TRBV30|TRBJ2-7|TRBD1|.
TGTGCCTGGAGTACCTACAGGGGCGAGCAGTACTTC
CAWSTYRGEQYF
>TRBV9|TRBJ2-3|.|.
TGTGCCAGCAGCGCTGGAGACCTGAGAACGCAGTATTTT
CASSAGDLRTQYF
>TRBV29-1|TRBJ2-1|.|.
TGCAGCGTTGTTGGGACCTCCTACAATGAGCAGTTCTTC
CSVVGTSYNEQFF
>TRBV6-5|TRBJ2-6|.|.
TGTGCCAGCAGTTACCGTGGTTCTGGGGCCAACGTCCTGACTTTC
CASSYRGSGANVLTF
>TRBV5-5|TRBJ1-6|.|.
TGTGCCAGCAGCTCTAATGGTCTACCCCTCCACTTT
CASSSNGLPLHF
>TRBV7-9|TRBJ2-5|TRBD2|few
TGTGCCAGCAGCTTAACTAGCGGGATCCAAGAGACCCAGTACTTC
CASSLTSGIQETQYF
>TRBV9|TRBJ2-3|TRBD1|.
TGTGCCAGCAGCGCCATAGGGGGCGGCACAGATACGCAGTATTTT
CASSAIGGGTDTQYF
>TRBV4-1|TRBJ2-1|TRBD2|.
TGCGCCAGCAGCCAATCGCTTACTAGCGGGGGGGCCTTCTTC
CASSQSLTSGGAFF
>TRBV7-7|TRBJ1-3|.|.
TGTGCTAGCAGCGAGGTCTCTGGAAACACCATATATTTT
CASSEVSGNTIYF